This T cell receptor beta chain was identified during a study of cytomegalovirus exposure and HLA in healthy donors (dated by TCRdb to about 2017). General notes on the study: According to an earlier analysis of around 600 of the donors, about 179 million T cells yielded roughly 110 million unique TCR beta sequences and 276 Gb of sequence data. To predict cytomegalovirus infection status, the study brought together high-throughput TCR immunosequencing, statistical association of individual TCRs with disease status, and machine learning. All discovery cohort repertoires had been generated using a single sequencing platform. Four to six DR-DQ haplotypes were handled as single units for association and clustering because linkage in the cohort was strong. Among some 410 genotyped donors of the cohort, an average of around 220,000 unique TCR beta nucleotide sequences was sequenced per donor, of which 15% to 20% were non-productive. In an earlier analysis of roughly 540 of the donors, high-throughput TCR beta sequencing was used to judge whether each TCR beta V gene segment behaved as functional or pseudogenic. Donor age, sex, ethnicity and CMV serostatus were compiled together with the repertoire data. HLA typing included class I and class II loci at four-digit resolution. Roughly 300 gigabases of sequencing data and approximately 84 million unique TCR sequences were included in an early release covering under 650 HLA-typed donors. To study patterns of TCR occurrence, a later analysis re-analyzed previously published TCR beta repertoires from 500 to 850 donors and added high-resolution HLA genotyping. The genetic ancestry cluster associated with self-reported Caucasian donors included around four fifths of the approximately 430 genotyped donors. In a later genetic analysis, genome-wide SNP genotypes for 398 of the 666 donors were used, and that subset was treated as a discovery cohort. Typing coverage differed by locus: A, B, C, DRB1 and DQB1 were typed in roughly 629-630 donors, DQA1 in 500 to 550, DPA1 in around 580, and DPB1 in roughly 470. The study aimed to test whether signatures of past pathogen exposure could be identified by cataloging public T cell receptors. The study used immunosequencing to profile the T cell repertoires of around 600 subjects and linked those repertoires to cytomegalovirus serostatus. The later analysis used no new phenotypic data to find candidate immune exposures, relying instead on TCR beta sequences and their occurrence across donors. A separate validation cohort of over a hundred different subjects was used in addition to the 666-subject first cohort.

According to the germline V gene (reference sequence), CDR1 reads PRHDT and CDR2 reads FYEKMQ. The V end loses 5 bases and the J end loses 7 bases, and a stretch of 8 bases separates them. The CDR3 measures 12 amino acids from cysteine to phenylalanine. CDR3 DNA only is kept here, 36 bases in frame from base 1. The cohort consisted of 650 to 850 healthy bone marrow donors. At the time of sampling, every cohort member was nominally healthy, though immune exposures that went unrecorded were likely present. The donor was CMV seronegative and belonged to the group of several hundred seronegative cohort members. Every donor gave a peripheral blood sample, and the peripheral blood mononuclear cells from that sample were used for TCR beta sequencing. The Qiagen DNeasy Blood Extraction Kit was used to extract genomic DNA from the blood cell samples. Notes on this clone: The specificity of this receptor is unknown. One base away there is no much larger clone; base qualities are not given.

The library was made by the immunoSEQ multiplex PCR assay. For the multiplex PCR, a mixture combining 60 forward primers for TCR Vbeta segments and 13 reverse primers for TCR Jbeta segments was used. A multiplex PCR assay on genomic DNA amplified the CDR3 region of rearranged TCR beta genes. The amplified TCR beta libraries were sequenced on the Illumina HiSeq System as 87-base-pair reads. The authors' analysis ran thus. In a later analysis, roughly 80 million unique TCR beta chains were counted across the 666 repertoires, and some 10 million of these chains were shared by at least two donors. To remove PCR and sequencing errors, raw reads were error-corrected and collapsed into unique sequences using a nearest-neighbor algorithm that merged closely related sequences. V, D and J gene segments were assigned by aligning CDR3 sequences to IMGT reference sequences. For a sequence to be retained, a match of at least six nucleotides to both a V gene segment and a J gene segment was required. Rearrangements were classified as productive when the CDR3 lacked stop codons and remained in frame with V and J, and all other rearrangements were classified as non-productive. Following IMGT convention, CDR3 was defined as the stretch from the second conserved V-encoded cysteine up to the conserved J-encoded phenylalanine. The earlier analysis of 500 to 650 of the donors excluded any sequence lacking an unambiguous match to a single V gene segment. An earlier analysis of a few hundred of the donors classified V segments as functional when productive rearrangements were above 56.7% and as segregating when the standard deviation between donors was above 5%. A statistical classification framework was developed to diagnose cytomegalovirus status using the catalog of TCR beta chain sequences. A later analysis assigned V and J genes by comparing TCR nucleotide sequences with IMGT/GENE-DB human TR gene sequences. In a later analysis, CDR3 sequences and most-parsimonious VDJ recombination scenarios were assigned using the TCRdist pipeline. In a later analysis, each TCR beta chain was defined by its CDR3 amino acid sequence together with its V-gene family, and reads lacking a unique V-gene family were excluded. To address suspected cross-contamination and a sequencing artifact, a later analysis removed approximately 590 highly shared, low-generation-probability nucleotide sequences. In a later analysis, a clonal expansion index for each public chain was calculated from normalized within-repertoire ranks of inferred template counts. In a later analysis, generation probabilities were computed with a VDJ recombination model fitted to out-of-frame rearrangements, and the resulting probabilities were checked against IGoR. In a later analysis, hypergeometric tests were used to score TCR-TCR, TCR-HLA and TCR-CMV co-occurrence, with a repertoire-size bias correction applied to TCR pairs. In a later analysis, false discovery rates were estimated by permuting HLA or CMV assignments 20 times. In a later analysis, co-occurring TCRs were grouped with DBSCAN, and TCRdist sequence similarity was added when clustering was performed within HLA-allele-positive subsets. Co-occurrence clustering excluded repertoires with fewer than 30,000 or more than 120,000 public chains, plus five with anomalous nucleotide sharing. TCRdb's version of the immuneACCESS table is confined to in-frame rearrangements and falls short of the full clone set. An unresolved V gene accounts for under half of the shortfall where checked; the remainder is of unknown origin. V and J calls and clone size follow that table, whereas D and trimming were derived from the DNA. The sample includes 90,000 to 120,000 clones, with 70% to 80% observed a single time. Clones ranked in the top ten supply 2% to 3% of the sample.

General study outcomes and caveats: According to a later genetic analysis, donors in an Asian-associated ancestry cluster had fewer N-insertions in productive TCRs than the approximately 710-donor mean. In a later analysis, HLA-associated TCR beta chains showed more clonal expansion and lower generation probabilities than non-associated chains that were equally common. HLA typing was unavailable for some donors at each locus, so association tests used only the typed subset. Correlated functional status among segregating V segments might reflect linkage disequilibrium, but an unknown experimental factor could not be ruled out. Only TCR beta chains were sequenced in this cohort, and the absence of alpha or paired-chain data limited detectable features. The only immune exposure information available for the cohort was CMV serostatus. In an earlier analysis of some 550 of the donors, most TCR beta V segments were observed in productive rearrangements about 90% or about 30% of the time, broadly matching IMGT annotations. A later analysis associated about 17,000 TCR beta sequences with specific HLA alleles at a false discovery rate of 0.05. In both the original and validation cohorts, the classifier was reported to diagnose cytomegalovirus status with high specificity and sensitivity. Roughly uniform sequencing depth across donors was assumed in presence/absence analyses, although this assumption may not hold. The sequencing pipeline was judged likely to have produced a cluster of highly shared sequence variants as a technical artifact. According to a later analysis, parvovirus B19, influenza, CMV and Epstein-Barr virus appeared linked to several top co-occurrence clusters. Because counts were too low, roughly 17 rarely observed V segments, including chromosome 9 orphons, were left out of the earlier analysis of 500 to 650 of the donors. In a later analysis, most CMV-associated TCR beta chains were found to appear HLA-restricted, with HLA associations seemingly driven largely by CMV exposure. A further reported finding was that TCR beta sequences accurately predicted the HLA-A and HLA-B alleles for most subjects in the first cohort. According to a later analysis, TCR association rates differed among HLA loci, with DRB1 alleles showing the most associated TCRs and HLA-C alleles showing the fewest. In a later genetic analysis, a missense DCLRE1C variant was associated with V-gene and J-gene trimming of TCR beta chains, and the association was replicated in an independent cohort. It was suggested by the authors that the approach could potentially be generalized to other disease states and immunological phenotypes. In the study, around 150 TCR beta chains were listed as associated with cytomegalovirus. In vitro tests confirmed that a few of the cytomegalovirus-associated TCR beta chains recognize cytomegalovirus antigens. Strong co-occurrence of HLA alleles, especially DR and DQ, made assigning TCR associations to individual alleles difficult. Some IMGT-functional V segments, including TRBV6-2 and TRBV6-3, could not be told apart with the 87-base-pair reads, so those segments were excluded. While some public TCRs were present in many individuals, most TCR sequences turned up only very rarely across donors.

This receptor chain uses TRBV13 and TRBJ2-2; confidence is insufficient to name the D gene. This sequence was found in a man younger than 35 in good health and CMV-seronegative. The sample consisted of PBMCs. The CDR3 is CASSPDIGELFF. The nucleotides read TGTGCCAGCAGCCCAGACATCGGGGAGCTGTTTTTT.